The T cell receptor (beta chain) described here comes from a study of T cell repertoires in cytomegalovirus infection. Study context: Signatures in public TCR beta sequences pointed to both CMV infection and matching HLA type. Study outcomes and limitations: CMV-specific TCR beta clonotypes restricted by HLA-C dominated the ex vivo response.

CDR3 length equals 11 residues. Looked up from germline, CDR1 is SQVTM and CDR2 is ANQGSEA. Trimming cost V 6 bases and J 1 base, with 6 bases left between them. TCRdb re-called the reads with MiXCR, one entry per CDR3 protein. The sample has 600,000 to 800,000 distinct CDR3 sequences, about 24% seen once. This clonotype was detected a few times. Its antigen remains unknown. This receptor was taken from a human donor in good health (CMV status not recorded). Some clones in this sample may be carry-over from other donors' samples. The sequencing input was CD8+ T cells from PBMCs. The gene calls are TRBV29-1 and TRBJ1-1; D is unclear. The DNA of the CDR3 is TGCAGCGTGACTGGGAACACTGAAGCTTTCTTT. Protein: CSVTGNTEAFF.